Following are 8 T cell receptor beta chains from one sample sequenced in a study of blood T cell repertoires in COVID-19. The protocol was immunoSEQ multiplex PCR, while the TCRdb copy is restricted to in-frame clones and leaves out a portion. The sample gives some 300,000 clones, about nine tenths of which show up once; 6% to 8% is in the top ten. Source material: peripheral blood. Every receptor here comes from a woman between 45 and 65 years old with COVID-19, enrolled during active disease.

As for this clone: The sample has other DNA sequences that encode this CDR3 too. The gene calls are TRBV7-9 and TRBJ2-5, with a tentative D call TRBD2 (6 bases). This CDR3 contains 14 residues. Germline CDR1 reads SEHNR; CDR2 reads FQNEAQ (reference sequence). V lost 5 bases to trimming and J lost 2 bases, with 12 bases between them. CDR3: CASSLVAVQETQYF. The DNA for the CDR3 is TGTGCCAGCAGCCTAGTAGCGGTTCAAGAGACCCAGTACTTC.

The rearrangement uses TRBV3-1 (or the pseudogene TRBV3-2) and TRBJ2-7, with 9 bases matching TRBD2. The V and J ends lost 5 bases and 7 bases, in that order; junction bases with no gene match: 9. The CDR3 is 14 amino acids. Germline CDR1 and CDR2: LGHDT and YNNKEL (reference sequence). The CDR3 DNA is TGTGCCAGCAGCGCGCGGGAGGGGAGTAGTGAGCAGTACTTC. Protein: CASSAREGSSEQYF.

CDR3 DNA sequence: TGTGCCAGAAGCTTAGGCCTAGCGGGAGTCCTGAACACCGGGGAGCTGTTTTTT. This encodes CARSLGLAGVLNTGELFF. The genes are TRBV7-5 and TRBJ2-2; TRBD2 is taken as the D call from the table, unchecked against the DNA. TRBV7-5 is tagged as a pseudogene. This CDR3 contains 18 residues.

The CDR3 sequence is CASSPGGLGEKLFF. The CDR3 nucleotides are TGCGCCAGCAGTCCAGGGGGCTTGGGTGAAAAACTGTTTTTT. The V and J genes are TRBV10-1 and TRBJ1-4, with 8 bases lining up with TRBD1. CDR3 length: 14 residues. Trimming cost V 5 bases and J 7 bases; bases outside gene matches: 6. Per germline, CDR1 WNHNN and CDR2 SYGVQD (reference sequence).

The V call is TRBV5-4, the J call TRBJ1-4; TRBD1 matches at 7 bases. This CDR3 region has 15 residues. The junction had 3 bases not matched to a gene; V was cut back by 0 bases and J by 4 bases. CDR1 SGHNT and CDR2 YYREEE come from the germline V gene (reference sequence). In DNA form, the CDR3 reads TGTGCCAGCAGCTTGGTAGGGACAGATAATGAAAAACTGTTTTTT. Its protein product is CASSLVGTDNEKLFF.

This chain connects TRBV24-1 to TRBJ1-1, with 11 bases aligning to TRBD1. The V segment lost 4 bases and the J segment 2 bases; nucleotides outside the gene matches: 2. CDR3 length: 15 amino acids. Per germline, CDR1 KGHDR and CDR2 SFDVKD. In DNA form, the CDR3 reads TGTGCCACCAGTGACCGGACAGGGGGCAACACTGAAGCTTTCTTT. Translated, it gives CATSDRTGGNTEAFF.

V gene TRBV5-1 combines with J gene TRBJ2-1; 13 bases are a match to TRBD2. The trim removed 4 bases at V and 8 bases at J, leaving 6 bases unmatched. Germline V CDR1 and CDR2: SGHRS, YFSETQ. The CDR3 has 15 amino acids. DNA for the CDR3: TGCGCCAGCAGCCTACTAGCGGGAGGGAGGCATGAGCAGTTCTTC. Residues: CASSLLAGGRHEQFF.

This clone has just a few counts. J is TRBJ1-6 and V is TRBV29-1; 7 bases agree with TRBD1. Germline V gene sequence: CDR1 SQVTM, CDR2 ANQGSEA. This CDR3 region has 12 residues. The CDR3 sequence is CSFDRANSPLHF. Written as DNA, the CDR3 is TGCAGTTTTGACAGGGCCAATTCACCCCTCCACTTT. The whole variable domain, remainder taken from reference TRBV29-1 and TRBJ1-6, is SAVISQKPSRDICQRGTSLTIQCQVDSQVTMMFWYRQQPGQSLTLIATANQGSEATYESGFVIDKFPISRPNLTFSTLTVSNMSPEDSSIYLCSFDRANSPLHFGNGTRLTVT.